This T cell receptor (beta chain) was sequenced in a study of blood T cell repertoires in COVID-19. Study-wide background: COVID-19 samples, acute and convalescent, were from the United States, Italy and Spain. The analysed material was cDNA or gDNA that came from T cells, B-cell-depleted T cells, or PBMCs.

Original processing methods: How many nucleated cells were present was estimated from reference gene primer amplification. Clones were sequenced by immunoSEQ multiplex PCR, and TCRdb holds only the in-frame ones, with some missing. For V, J and clone size, that table is used; D and trimming come from the DNA. The sample yields 150,000 or so clones, roughly 84% seen once. The germline gives CDR1 SGDLS, CDR2 YYNGEE. CDR3 length equals 16 residues. V was cut by 0 bases and J by 2 bases, with 13 bases left in between. The Seattle site enrolled patients during active infection and followed them longitudinally.

V usage is TRBV9 and J usage is TRBJ2-3; D possibly corresponds to TRBD2 (5 bases). The sample comprised peripheral blood. The clonotype was recovered from a woman aged 60 to 75 with COVID-19, enrolled during active disease. In nucleotides, the CDR3 is TGTGCCAGCAGCGTAGGGAGTAGCGCGACCACAGATACGCAGTATTTT. Translating gives CASSVGSSATTDTQYF.